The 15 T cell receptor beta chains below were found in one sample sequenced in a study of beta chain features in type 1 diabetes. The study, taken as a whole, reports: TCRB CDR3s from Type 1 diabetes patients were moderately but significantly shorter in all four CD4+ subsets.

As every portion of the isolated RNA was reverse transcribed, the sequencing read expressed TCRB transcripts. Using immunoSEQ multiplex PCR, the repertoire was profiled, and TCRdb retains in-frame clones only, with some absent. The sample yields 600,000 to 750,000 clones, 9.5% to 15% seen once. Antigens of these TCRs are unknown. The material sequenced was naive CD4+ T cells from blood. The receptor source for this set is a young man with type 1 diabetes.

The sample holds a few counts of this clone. The CDR3 sequence: CSVEDGHSPNGYTF. CDR3 DNA sequence: TGCAGCGTTGAAGATGGACACAGTCCCAATGGCTACACCTTC. The chain is built from TRBV29-1 and TRBJ1-2; D possibly corresponds to TRBD1 (5 bases). The V end lost 0 bases, the J end lost 6 bases, and 14 bases lay between the germline ends. The CDR3 spans 14 residues. CDR1 SQVTM and CDR2 ANQGSEA come from the germline V gene.

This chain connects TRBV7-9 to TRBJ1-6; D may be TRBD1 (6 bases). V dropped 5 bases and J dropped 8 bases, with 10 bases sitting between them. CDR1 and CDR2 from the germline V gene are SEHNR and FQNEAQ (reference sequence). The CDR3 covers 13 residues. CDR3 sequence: CASSPHRDSPLHF. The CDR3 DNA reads TGTGCCAGCAGCCCTCACAGGGATTCACCCCTCCACTTT.

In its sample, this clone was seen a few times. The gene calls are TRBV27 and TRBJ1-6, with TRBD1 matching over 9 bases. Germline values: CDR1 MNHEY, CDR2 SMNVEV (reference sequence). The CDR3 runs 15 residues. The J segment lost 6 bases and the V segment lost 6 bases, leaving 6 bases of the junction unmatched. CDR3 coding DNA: TGTGCCAGCAGGCCCCGGACAGGGGTTAATTCACCCCTCCACTTT. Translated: CASRPRTGVNSPLHF.

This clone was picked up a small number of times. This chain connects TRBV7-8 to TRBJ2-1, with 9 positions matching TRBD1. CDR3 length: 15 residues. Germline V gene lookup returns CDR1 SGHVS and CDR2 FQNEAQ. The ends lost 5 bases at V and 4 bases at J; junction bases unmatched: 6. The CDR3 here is CASSTQGTGYNEQFF. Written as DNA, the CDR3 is TGTGCCAGCAGCACCCAGGGGACAGGGTACAATGAGCAGTTCTTC.

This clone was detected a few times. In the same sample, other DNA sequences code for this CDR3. The CDR3 region is CAINPGTGAYEQYF. CDR3 in DNA: TGTGCCATCAATCCCGGGACAGGAGCCTACGAGCAGTACTTC. The rearrangement joins TRBV10-3 to TRBJ2-7; 8 bases map to TRBD1. This CDR3 has 14 amino acids. J lost 2 bases, V lost 7 bases, and 7 bases had no gene match. Germline V gene data show CDR1 as ENHRY and CDR2 as SYGVKD.

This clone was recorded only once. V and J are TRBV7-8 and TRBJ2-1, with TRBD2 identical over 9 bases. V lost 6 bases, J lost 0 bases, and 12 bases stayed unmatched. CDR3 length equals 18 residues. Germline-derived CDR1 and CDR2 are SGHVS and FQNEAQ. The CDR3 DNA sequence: TGTGCCAGCAGAAATCGGGCTAGCGGGGAGAGCTCCTACAATGAGCAGTTCTTC. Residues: CASRNRASGESSYNEQFF.

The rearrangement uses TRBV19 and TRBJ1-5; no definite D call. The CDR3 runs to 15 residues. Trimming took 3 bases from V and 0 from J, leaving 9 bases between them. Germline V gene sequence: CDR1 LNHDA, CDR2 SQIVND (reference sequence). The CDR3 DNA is TGTGCCAGTAGTATCGGGCAGCTTAGCAATCAGCCCCAGCATTTT. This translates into CASSIGQLSNQPQHF.

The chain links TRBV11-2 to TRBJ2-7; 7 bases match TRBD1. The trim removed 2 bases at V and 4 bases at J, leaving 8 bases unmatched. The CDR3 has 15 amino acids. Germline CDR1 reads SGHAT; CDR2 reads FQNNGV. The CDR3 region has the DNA TGTGCCAGCAGCTTAAAGTGGGACAGACCTTACGAGCAGTACTTC. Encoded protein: CASSLKWDRPYEQYF.

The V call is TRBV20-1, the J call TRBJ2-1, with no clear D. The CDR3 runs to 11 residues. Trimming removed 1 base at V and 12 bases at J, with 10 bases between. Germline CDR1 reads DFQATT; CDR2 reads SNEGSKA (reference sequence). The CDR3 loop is CSARASGWQFF. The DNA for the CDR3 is TGCAGTGCTAGAGCTTCAGGATGGCAGTTCTTC.

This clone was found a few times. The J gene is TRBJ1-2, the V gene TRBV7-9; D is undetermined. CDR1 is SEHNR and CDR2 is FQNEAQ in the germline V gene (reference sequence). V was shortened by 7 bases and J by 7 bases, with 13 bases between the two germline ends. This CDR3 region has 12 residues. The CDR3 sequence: CASTPEATGYTF. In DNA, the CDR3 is TGTGCCAGCACCCCGGAGGCGACTGGCTACACCTTC. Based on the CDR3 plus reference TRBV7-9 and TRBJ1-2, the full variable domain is DTGVSQNPRHKITKRGQNVTFRCDPISEHNRLYWYRQTLGQGPEFLTYFQNEAQLEKSRLLSDRFSAERPKGSFSTLEIQRTEQGDSAMYLCASTPEATGYTFGSGTRLTVV.

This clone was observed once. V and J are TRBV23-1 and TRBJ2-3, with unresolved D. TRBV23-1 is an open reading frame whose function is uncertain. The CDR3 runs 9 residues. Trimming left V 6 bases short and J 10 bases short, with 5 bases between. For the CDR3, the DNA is TGCGCCAGCAGCCCCCCGCAGTATTTT. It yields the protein CASSPPQYF.

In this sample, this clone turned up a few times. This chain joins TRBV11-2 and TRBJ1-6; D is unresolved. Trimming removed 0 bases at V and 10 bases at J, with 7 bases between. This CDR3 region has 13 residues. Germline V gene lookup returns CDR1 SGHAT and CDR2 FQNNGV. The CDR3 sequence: CASSLEGSSPLHF. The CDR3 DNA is TGTGCCAGCAGCTTAGAGGGCAGCTCACCCCTCCACTTT.

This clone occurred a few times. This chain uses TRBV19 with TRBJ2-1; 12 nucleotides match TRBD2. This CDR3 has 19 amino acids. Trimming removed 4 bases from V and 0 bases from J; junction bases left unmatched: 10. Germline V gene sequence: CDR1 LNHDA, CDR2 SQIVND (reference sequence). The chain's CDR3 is CASSSRGLAGGSSYNEQFF. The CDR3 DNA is TGTGCCAGTAGTAGTCGGGGACTAGCGGGCGGGAGCTCCTACAATGAGCAGTTCTTC.

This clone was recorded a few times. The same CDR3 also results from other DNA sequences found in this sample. CDR3 residues: CASSLGGTSYEQYF. In DNA form, the CDR3 reads TGCGCCAGCAGCTTGGGCGGGACCTCCTACGAGCAGTACTTC. The rearrangement uses TRBV5-1 and TRBJ2-7, with a possible D match to TRBD2 (6 bases). Trimming cost V 0 bases and J 0 bases, with 7 bases left between them. CDR1 and CDR2 from the germline V gene are SGHRS and YFSETQ. The CDR3 totals 14 residues.

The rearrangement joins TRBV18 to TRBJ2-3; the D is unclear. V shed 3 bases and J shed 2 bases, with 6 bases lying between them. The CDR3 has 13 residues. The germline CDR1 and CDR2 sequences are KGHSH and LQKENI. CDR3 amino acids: CASSPGHTDTQYF. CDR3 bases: TGTGCCAGCTCACCGGGCCACACAGATACGCAGTATTTT.